Given below is one TCR beta chain in context. The target antigen is unknown. The sample belongs to a study of Ad26.COV2.S vaccination and SARS-CoV-2 variants. Produced via immunoSEQ multiplex PCR; TCRdb's table is partial and in-frame only. The sample lists about 680,000 clones, roughly 90% occurring once. This sample's treatment: around 19 received Ad26.COV2.S at low or high dose, single or two shots; about five received placebo; per-sample allocation not given. The samples date from day 63 after the first vaccine or placebo injection. Trimming removed 3 bases at V and 8 bases at J, with 16 bases between. The CDR3 contains 15 residues. Germline V gives CDR1 LGHNA, CDR2 YNFKEQ. Regarding the study as a whole: The TCR breadth and depth analyses may have understated or missed part of the total T cell responses.

The rearrangement joins TRBV4-2 to TRBJ1-4; no definite D call. The sequencing here drew on peripheral blood, taken in a trial of Ad26.COV2.S vaccine versus placebo. This TCR was recovered from a person aged 18-65 years who received the Ad26.COV2.S COVID-19 vaccine or a placebo. CDR3 in DNA: TGTGCCAGCAGCCAGTCGATCGTGTCGGGCGAAAAACTGTTTTTT. The encoded protein is CASSQSIVSGEKLFF.